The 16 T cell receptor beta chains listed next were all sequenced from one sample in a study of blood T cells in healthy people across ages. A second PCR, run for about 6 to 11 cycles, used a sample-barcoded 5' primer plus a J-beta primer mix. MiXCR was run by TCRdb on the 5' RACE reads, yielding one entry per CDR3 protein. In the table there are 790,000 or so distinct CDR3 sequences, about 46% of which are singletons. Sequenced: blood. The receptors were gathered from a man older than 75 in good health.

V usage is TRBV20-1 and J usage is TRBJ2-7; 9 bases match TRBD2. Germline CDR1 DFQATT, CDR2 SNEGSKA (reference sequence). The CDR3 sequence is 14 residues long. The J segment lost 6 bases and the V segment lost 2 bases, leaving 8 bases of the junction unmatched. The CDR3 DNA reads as TGCAGTGCTAGAAGGACTAGCGTGTCCGGCGAGCAGTACTTC. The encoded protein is CSARRTSVSGEQYF.

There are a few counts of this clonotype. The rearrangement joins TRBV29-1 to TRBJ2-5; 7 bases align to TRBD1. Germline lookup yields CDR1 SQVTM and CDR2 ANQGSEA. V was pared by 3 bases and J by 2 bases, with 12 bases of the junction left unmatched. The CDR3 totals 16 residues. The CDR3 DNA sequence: TGCAGCGTTGACGCTTACAGGGGAGAGGAGCAAGAGACCCAGTACTTC. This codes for CSVDAYRGEEQETQYF.

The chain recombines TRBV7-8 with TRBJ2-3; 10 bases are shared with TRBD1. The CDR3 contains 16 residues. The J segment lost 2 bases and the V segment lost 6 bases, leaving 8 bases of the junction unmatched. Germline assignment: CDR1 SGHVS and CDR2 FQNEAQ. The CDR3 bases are TGTGCCAGCAGTCTTAGGACAGGGGGACTCACAGATACGCAGTATTTT. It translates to CASSLRTGGLTDTQYF.

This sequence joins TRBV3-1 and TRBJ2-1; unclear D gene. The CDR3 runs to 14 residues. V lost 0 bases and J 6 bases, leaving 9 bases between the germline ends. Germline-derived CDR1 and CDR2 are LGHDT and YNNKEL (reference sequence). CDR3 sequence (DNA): TGTGCCAGCAGCCAAGATCCGACGGGCAATGAGCAGTTCTTC. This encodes CASSQDPTGNEQFF.

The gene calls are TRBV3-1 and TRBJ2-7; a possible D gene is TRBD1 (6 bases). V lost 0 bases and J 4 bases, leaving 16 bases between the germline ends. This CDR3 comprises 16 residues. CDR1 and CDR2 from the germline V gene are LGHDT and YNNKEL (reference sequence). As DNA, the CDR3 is TGTGCCAGCAGCCAAGATGGGGCCAGGGGCGGGTACGAGCAGTACTTC. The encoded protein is CASSQDGARGGYEQYF.

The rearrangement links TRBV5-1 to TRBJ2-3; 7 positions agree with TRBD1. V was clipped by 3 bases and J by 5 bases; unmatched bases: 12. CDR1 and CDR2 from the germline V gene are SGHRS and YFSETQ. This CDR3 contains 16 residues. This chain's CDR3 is CASSSYQQGPGDTQYF. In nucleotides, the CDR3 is TGCGCCAGCAGCTCGTACCAACAGGGGCCCGGAGATACGCAGTATTTT.

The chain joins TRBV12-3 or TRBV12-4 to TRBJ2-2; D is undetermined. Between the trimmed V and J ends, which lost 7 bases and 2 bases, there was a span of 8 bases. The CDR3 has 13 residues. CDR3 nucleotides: TGTGCCAGCATGCGCGGAAACACCGGGGAGCTGTTTTTT. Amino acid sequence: CASMRGNTGELFF.

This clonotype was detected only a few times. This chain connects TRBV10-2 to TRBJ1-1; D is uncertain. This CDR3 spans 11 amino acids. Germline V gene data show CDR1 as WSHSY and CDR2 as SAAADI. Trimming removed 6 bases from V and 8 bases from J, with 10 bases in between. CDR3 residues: CASSDGLEAFF. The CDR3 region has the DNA TGCGCCAGCAGCGATGGACTGGAAGCTTTCTTT.

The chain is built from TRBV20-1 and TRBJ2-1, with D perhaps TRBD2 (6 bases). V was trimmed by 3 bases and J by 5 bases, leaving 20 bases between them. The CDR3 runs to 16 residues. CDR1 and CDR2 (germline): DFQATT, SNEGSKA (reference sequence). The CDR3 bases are TGCAGTGCTAGTGGACGGGAGTACGACGAAAACAATGAGCAGTTCTTC. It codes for CSASGREYDENNEQFF.

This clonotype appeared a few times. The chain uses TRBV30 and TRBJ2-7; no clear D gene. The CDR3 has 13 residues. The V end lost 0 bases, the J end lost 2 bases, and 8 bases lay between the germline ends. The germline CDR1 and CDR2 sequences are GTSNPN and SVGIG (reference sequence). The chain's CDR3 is CAWSVTATYEQYF. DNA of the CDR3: TGTGCCTGGAGTGTAACGGCTACCTACGAGCAGTACTTC.

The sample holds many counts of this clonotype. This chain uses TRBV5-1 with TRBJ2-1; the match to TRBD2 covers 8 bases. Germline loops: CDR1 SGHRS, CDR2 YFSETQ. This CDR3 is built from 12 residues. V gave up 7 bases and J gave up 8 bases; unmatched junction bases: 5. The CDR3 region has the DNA TGCGCCAGCTCGACGGGGGGGCATGAGCAGTTCTTC. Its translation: CASSTGGHEQFF. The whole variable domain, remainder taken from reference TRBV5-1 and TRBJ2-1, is KAGVTQTPRYLIKTRGQQVTLSCSPISGHRSVSWYQQTPGQGLQFLFEYFSETQRNKGNFPGRFSGRQFSNSRSEMNVSTLELGDSALYLCASSTGGHEQFFGPGTRLTVL.

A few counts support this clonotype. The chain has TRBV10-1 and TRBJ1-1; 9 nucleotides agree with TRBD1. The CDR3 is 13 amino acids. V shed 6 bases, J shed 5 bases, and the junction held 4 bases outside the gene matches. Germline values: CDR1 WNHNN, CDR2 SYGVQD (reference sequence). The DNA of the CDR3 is TGCGCCAGCAGACAGGGGGCCTGGACTGAAGCTTTCTTT. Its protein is CASRQGAWTEAFF.

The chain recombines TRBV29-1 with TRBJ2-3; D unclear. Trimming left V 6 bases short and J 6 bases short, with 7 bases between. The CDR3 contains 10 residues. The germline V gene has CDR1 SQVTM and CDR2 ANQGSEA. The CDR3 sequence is CSVTRDTQYF. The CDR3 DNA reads TGCAGCGTGACCCGCGATACGCAGTATTTT.

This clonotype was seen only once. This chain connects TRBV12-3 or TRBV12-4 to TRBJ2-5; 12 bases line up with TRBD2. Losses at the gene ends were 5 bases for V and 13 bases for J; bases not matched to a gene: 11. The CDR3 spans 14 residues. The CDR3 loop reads CASSVKTSGSIAYF. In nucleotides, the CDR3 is TGTGCCAGCAGTGTTAAGACTAGCGGGAGTATCGCGTACTTC.

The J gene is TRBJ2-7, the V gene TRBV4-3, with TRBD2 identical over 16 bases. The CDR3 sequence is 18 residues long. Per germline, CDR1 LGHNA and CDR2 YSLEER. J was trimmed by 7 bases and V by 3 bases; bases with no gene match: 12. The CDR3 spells CASSHGTSGRAGYNEQYF. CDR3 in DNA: TGCGCCAGCAGCCACGGGACTAGCGGGAGGGCCGGCTACAATGAGCAGTACTTC.

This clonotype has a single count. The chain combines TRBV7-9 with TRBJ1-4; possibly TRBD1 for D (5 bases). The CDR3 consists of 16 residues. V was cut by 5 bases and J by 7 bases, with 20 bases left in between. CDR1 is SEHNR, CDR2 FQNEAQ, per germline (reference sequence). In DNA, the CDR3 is TGTGCCAGCAGCACCCCTGGGGCGCGCCTGGGTGAAAAACTGTTTTTT. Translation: CASSTPGARLGEKLFF.